The T cell receptor beta chain described here comes from a study of T cells after yellow fever vaccination. This clonotype has a count of ten or more. TCRdb itself ran the 5' RACE reads through MiXCR, one entry per CDR3 protein. The sample records around 230,000 distinct CDR3 sequences, roughly 6.8% being singletons. Germline-derived CDR1 and CDR2 are SGHRS and YFSETQ. This CDR3 has 16 residues. Trimming took 4 bases from V and 0 from J, leaving 13 bases between them. This receptor was identified in a man younger than 40 who received the YFV17D yellow fever vaccine. The chain combines TRBV5-1 with TRBJ2-2; maybe TRBD1 (6 bases). Here the sequenced sample was CD4+ T cells sorted from PBMCs, taken on the day of the yellow fever booster vaccination. The CDR3 is CASSNYDRTNTGELFF. The CDR3 region has the DNA TGCGCCAGCAGCAACTACGACAGGACGAACACCGGGGAGCTGTTTTTT.